These 5 T cell receptor beta chains came from one sample sequenced in a study of cytomegalovirus exposure and HLA in healthy donors. The PCR made use of 60 Vbeta and 13 Jbeta primers. TCRdb keeps only in-frame clones here, not all; method: immunoSEQ multiplex PCR. The sample table sets out roughly 120,000 clones. Sequenced: PBMCs. All receptors come from a man aged 25-45 years in good health and CMV-seronegative.

The V gene is TRBV27, the J gene TRBJ1-2, with 12 bases that match TRBD1. Germline loops: CDR1 MNHEY, CDR2 SMNVEV (reference sequence). The J segment lost 8 bases and the V segment lost 5 bases, leaving 15 bases of the junction unmatched. The CDR3 extends over 17 amino acids. Here the CDR3 reads CASSPTTGTGGAFGYTF. In nucleotides, the CDR3 is TGTGCCAGCAGTCCCACGACCGGGACAGGGGGCGCGTTCGGCTACACCTTC.

The CDR3 bases are TGTGCCAGCATTCCTAGCGGGAGGTGGAATGAGCAGTTCTTC. It encodes CASIPSGRWNEQFF. The V call is TRBV2, the J call TRBJ2-1; 11 nucleotides align to TRBD2. Trimming cost V 7 bases and J 7 bases; bases outside gene matches: 6. Per the germline V gene, CDR1 is SNHLY and CDR2 is FYNNEI. The CDR3 extends over 14 amino acids.

The chain carries TRBV28 and TRBJ1-5, with TRBD1 as a possible D gene (6 bases). Germline values: CDR1 MDHEN, CDR2 SYDVKM. The germline V and J ends were trimmed by 4 bases and 5 bases, with 18 bases remaining between them. The CDR3 loop spans 16 amino acids. CDR3: CASSSTGTPTHQPQHF. The CDR3 bases are TGTGCCAGCAGTTCAACGGGGACACCAACCCATCAGCCCCAGCATTTT. The full variable domain, with the rest looked up from reference TRBV28 and TRBJ1-5, is DVKVTQSSRYLVKRTGEKVFLECVQDMDHENMFWYRQDPGLGLRLIYFSYDVKMKEKGDIPEGYSVSREKKERFSLILESASTNQTSMYLCASSSTGTPTHQPQHFGDGTRLSIL.

The V and J genes are TRBV29-1 and TRBJ2-1; 12 positions agree with TRBD2. This CDR3 is built from 16 residues. Germline assignment: CDR1 SQVTM and CDR2 ANQGSEA. Trimming took 1 base from V and 6 from J; bases not matched to a gene: 7. The CDR3: CSVEGKLAGGINEQFF. CDR3 coding DNA: TGCAGCGTTGAAGGGAAGCTAGCGGGAGGGATCAATGAGCAGTTCTTC.

The chain is built from TRBV7-8 and TRBJ2-1, with 8 bases matching TRBD2. The germline V gene has CDR1 SGHVS and CDR2 FQNEAQ. The CDR3 totals 15 residues. V gave up 2 bases and J gave up 7 bases; unmatched junction bases: 7. CDR3 residues: CASSLYGRADNEQFF. CDR3 DNA: TGTGCCAGCAGCTTATACGGGAGGGCGGATAATGAGCAGTTCTTC. The complete variable domain, with remaining parts taken from reference TRBV7-8 and TRBJ2-1, reads GAGVSQSPRYKVAKRGQDVALRCDPISGHVSLFWYQQALGQGPEFLTYFQNEAQLDKSGLPSDRFFAERPEGSVSTLKIQRTQQEDSAVYLCASSLYGRADNEQFFGPGTRLTVL.